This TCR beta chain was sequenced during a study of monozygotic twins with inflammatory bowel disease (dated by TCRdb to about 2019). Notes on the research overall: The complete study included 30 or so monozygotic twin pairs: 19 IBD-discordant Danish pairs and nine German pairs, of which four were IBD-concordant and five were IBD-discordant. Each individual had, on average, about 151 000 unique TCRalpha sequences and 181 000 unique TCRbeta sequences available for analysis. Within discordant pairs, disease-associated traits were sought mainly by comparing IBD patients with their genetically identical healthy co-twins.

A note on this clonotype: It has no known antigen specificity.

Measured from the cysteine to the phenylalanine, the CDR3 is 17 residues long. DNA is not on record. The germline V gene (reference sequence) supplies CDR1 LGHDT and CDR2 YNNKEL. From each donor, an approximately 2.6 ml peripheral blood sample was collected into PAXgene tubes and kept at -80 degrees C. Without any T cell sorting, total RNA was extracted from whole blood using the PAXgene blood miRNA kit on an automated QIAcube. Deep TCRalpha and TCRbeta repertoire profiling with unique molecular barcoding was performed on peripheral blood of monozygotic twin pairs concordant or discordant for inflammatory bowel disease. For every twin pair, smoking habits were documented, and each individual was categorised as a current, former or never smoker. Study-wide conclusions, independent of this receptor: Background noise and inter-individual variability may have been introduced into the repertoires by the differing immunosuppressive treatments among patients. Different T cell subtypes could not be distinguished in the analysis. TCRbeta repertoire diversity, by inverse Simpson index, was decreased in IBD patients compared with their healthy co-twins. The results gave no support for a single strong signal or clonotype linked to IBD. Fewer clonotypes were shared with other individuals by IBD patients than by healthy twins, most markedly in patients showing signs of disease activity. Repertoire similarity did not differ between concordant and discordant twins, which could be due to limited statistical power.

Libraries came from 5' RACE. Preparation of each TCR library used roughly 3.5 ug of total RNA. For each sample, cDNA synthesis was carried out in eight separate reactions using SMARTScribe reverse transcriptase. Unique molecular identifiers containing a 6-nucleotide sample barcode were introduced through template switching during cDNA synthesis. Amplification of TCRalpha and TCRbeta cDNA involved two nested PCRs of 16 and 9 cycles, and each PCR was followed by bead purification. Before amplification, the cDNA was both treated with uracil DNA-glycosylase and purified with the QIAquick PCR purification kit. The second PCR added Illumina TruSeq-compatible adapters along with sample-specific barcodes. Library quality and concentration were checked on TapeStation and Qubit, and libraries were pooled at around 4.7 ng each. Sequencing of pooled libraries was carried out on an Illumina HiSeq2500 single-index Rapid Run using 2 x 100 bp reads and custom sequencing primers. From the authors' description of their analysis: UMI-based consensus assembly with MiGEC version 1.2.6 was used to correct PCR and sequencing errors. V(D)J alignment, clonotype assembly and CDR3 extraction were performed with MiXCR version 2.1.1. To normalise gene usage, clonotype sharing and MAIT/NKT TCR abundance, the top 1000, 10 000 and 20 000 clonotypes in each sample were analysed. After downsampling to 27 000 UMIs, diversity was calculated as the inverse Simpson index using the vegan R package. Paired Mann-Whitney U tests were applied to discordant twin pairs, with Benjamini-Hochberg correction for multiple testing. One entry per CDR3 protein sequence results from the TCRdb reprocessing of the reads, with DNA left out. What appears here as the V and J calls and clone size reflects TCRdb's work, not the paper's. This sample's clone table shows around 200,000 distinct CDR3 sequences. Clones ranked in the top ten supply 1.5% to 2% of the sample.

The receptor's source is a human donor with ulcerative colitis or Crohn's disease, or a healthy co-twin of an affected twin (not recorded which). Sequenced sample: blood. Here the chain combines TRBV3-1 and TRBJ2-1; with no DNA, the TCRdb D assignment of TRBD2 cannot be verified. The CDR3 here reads CASSHHRTSGGYNEQFF.